The next 7 T cell receptor beta chains were all read from a single sample in a study of T cells in Graves' hyperthyroidism and ophthalmopathy (dated by TCRdb to about 2019). Libraries were prepared through multiplex PCR. Sequencing was performed on an Illumina HiSeq 2000. The TCR beta CDR3 regions were amplified from the RNA transcripts. For the first round of RT-PCR on the TCR CDR3, the HTBI primer set was used together with the Qiagen OneStep RT-PCR kit. The raw public data were reprocessed by TCRdb itself: fastp quality trimming at Q25, MiXCR clonotype calling, in-frame beta chains only. Entries that share a CDR3 protein sequence are merged under the most common genes and DNA. The table for this sample lists 75,000 to 100,000 distinct CDR3 sequences; around 52% of them were counted only once. Jointly, the top ten make up around 29% of the sample. Sequenced: blood. These receptors all come from a woman in her 40s with Graves' hyperthyroidism.

This clonotype came up many times. The chain employs TRBV5-1 and TRBJ2-2, with 8 bases that match TRBD2. J lost 1 base, V lost 1 base, and 0 bases had no gene match. The CDR3 covers 15 residues. Per the germline V gene, CDR1 is SGHRS and CDR2 is YFSETQ. The CDR3 DNA follows: TGCGCCAGCAGCTTGACTAGCGGGAACACCGGGGAGCTGTTTTTT. Its translation: CASSLTSGNTGELFF. Full variable domain (rest looked up from reference TRBV5-1 and TRBJ2-2): KAGVTQTPRYLIKTRGQQVTLSCSPISGHRSVSWYQQTPGQGLQFLFEYFSETQRNKGNFPGRFSGRQFSNSRSEMNVSTLELGDSALYLCASSLTSGNTGELFFGEGSRLTVL.

The chain carries TRBV12-3 or TRBV12-4 and TRBJ2-7; TRBD2 matches 12 bases. There are 17 residues in the CDR3. V lost 7 bases and J lost 0; bases outside the gene matches: 10. DNA for the CDR3: TGTGCCAGCAAAGCACGACTAGCGGGAGCCCACTCCTACGAGCAGTACTTC. Amino acid sequence: CASKARLAGAHSYEQYF.

This clonotype was seen repeatedly, ten times or more. J is TRBJ2-5 and V is TRBV7-9, with D unclear. CDR1 is SEHNR and CDR2 is FQNEAQ in the germline V gene (reference sequence). The CDR3 covers 12 residues. V shed 5 bases and J shed 0 bases, with 4 bases lying between them. The CDR3 loop reads CASSSDQETQYF. In DNA, the CDR3 is TGTGCCAGCAGCAGTGACCAAGAGACCCAGTACTTC.

A single count supports this clonotype. The rearrangement joins TRBV25-1 to TRBJ1-1; D unclear. The CDR3 covers 15 residues. Trimming pared 8 bases from V and 1 base from J, leaving 17 bases between. Germline V gene lookup returns CDR1 MGHDK and CDR2 SYGVNS. The CDR3 DNA reads as TGTGCCAGCGTTGGGGTCGGCAGCTCGAACACTGAAGCTTTCTTT. It specifies CASVGVGSSNTEAFF.

The genes are TRBV7-2 and TRBJ2-7; D perhaps matches TRBD1 (6 bases). From germline, CDR1 is SGHTA and CDR2 FQGNSA. The CDR3 length is 14 residues. Trimming cost V 1 base and J 2 bases, with 9 bases left between them. The CDR3, as DNA: TGTGCCAGCAGCTTAGTGGCAGGGGCCTACGAGCAGTACTTC. Translation: CASSLVAGAYEQYF.

Concerning this clonotype itself: This could be a read error, since a much larger clone is one nucleotide away. This chain links TRBV19 with TRBJ1-5, with 9 bases fitting TRBD1. TRBJ2-3 explains the end of the DNA better; the J call may be wrong. CDR3 size: 15 residues. Germline CDR1 and CDR2: LNHDA and SQIVND (reference sequence). CDR3 nucleotide sequence: TGTGCCAGTAGTTCCAGGACAGGGGCGATCGGGCCCCAGTATTTT. Protein product: CASSSRTGAIGPQYF.

The rearrangement uses TRBV4-1 and TRBJ2-7; 9 bases map to TRBD2. V was clipped by 1 base and J by 1 base; unmatched bases: 2. The germline gives CDR1 MGHRA, CDR2 YSYEKL. This CDR3 region has 15 residues. The CDR3 sequence is CASSQALAGSYEQYF. In DNA, the CDR3 is TGCGCCAGCAGCCAAGCCCTAGCGGGATCCTACGAGCAGTACTTC.